This T cell receptor (beta chain) comes out of a study of T cells in Graves' hyperthyroidism and ophthalmopathy. The ends were cut back, 7 bases at V and 8 bases at J, with 5 bases in the middle. From germline, CDR1 is MNHEY and CDR2 SVGEGT. The CDR3 runs to 9 residues. It was RNA transcripts that yielded the amplified TCR beta CDR3 regions. The HTBI set primed first-round TCR CDR3 RT-PCR. A single record per CDR3 protein comes from TCRdb applying MiXCR to the multiplex PCR reads. The sample lists 650,000 to 850,000 distinct CDR3 sequences; around 20% were seen once. The sample consisted of blood. This TCR was recovered from a woman aged 50 to 60 with Graves' hyperthyroidism that later progressed to Graves' ophthalmopathy. The chain employs TRBV6-2 or TRBV6-3 and TRBJ1-1; D gene ambiguous. Here the CDR3 DNA reads TGTGCCAGCACTCCAGAAGCTTTCTTT. It is translated as CASTPEAFF.